What follows are 19 T cell receptor beta chains derived from one specimen sequenced in a study of CD8+CD57+ T cells in acquired aplastic anemia. Using genomic DNA as the template, TCR beta VDJ and CDR3 profiling was carried out. TCRdb re-called the reads through MiXCR, storing one row per CDR3 protein. The table shows approximately 470,000 distinct CDR3 sequences, with around 33% occurring only once. Whoever was chosen for sequencing had shown CD8+CD57+ cell expansion by flow cytometry. Input material: sorted CD4+, CD8+, or CD8+CD57+ T cells (not recorded which) from PBMCs. The receptors were gathered from a human donor with aplastic anemia.

This clonotype has a handful of counts. The V and J genes are TRBV19 and TRBJ1-2; weak D call: TRBD1 (6 bases). V lost 5 bases to trimming and J lost 4 bases, with 26 bases between them. This CDR3 is 18 amino acids long. Germline V gives CDR1 LNHDA, CDR2 SQIVND (reference sequence). The CDR3 coding sequence is TGTGCCAGTAGTGGGGGTGGGGGCTTATCGCCCAACCCCTATGGCTACACCTTC. Translating it yields CASSGGGGLSPNPYGYTF.

This clonotype was recorded at least ten times. This chain joins TRBV9 and TRBJ1-6; 7 bases align to TRBD1. This CDR3 region has 17 residues. Trimming cost V 0 bases and J 10 bases; bases outside gene matches: 13. The germline CDR1 and CDR2 sequences are SGDLS and YYNGEE. The chain's CDR3 is CASSVVPRTGQGSPLHF. The CDR3 DNA follows: TGTGCCAGCAGCGTAGTGCCCAGGACAGGTCAAGGATCACCCCTCCACTTT.

The chain combines TRBV25-1 with TRBJ1-1; 7 positions agree with TRBD1. J gave up 5 bases and V 6 bases, and 9 bases lay outside the gene matches. The CDR3 runs to 14 residues. CDR1 MGHDK and CDR2 SYGVNS come from the germline V gene. The DNA of the CDR3 is TGTGCCAGCAGGAACAGGGGCGCTCTAACTGAAGCTTTCTTT. This encodes CASRNRGALTEAFF. The whole variable domain, filled in from reference TRBV25-1 and TRBJ1-1, reads EADIYQTPRYLVIGTGKKITLECSQTMGHDKMYWYQQDPGMELHLIHYSYGVNSTEKGDLSSESTVSRIRTEHFPLTLESARPSHTSQYLCASRNRGALTEAFFGQGTRLTVV.

In its sample, this clonotype was seen a few times. This chain uses TRBV6-1 with TRBJ1-3; D not resolved. Germline CDR1 and CDR2: MNHNS and SASEGT. This CDR3 comprises 14 residues. With 7 bases removed from V and 0 bases from J, the gap between germline ends came to 10 bases. In DNA form, the CDR3 reads TGTGCCAGCATCCTGACTGACTCTGGAAACACCATATATTTT. Encoded protein: CASILTDSGNTIYF.

There are many counts of this clonotype. V and J are TRBV20-1 and TRBJ2-7, with TRBD1 identical over 9 bases. This CDR3 has 14 amino acids. The V segment lost 7 bases and the J segment 5 bases; nucleotides outside the gene matches: 12. Germline values: CDR1 DFQATT, CDR2 SNEGSKA (reference sequence). The CDR3 is CSGTDRGIVDEQYF. CDR3 nucleotides: TGCAGTGGTACAGACAGGGGGATAGTAGACGAGCAGTACTTC.

There are many counts of this clonotype. The V and J genes are TRBV2 and TRBJ2-7; no clear D gene. Between the trimmed V and J ends, which lost 1 base and 2 bases, there was a span of 9 bases. The germline gives CDR1 SNHLY, CDR2 FYNNEI. This CDR3 spans 14 amino acids. CDR3 loop: CASSEGTGPYEQYF. In DNA, the CDR3 is TGTGCCAGCAGTGAAGGGACGGGCCCCTACGAGCAGTACTTC.

At least ten counts were recorded for this clonotype. J is TRBJ1-2 and V is TRBV20-1; D unresolved. This CDR3 has 11 residues. Germline V gene lookup returns CDR1 DFQATT and CDR2 SNEGSKA (reference sequence). V was clipped by 6 bases and J by 4 bases, with 9 bases between them. The CDR3 spells CSADQTYGYTF. CDR3 coding DNA: TGCAGTGCAGACCAGACCTATGGCTACACCTTC.

This clonotype has a handful of counts. The genes are TRBV14 and TRBJ2-5, with TRBD1 matching over 8 bases. The CDR3 runs 18 residues. The trim removed 4 bases at V and 1 base at J, leaving 14 bases unmatched. The V gene's germline CDR1 is SGHDN and CDR2 FVKESK. CDR3 sequence: CASSPQGASRLAQETQYF. The CDR3, as DNA: TGTGCCAGCAGCCCGCAGGGGGCTAGTAGGTTGGCCCAAGAGACCCAGTACTTC. Drawing the rest from reference TRBV14 and TRBJ2-5, the complete variable domain is EAGVTQFPSHSVIEKGQTVTLRCDPISGHDNLYWYRRVMGKEIKFLLHFVKESKQDESGMPNNRFLAERTGGTYSTLKVQPAELEDSGVYFCASSPQGASRLAQETQYFGPGTRLLVL.

The table lists this clonotype with a count of one. J is TRBJ1-6 and V is TRBV10-3; a possible D gene is TRBD1 (5 bases). Trimming took 6 bases from V and 7 from J, leaving 13 bases between them. CDR3 size: 14 residues. Germline V gene sequence: CDR1 ENHRY, CDR2 SYGVKD. CDR3 sequence (DNA): TGTGCCATCAGCGCCGGGACGGTGAATTCACCCCTCCACTTT. Translation: CAISAGTVNSPLHF.

This clonotype showed up just once. CDR3 DNA sequence: TGCAGCGTTGAAGTACGCCCCTACGAGCGGCAGTACTTC. It specifies CSVEVRPYERQYF. The chain is built from TRBV29-1 and TRBJ2-7; no reliable D call. This CDR3 has 13 residues. The germline V and J ends were trimmed by 1 base and 9 bases, with 16 bases remaining between them. Germline V gene sequence: CDR1 SQVTM, CDR2 ANQGSEA.

This clonotype was seen ten or more times. The chain employs TRBV9 and TRBJ2-7; D is possibly TRBD1 or TRBD2 (6 bases each). Germline loops: CDR1 SGDLS, CDR2 YYNGEE. There are 14 residues in the CDR3. Trimming pared 0 bases from V and 12 bases from J, leaving 19 bases between. The CDR3 loop reads CASSVAGGGGLVYF. The CDR3 DNA reads as TGTGCCAGCAGCGTAGCAGGAGGAGGGGGGTTGGTGTACTTC.

The J gene is TRBJ2-1, the V gene TRBV12-3 or TRBV12-4, with no clear D. Trimming left V 6 bases short and J 9 bases short, with 15 bases between. The CDR3 spans 13 residues. CDR3 sequence: CASSHETMGEQFF. CDR3 nucleotide sequence: TGTGCCAGCAGCCACGAAACAATGGGTGAGCAGTTCTTC.

This clonotype has at least ten counts. This sequence joins TRBV9 and TRBJ2-3; D is unresolved. Trimming removed 2 bases at V and 8 bases at J, with 9 bases between. Germline V CDR1 and CDR2: SGDLS, YYNGEE. The CDR3 spans 12 residues. CDR3: CASSVEHGTQYF. As DNA, the CDR3 is TGTGCCAGCAGCGTTGAACATGGTACGCAGTATTTT.

Note on this clonotype: A single base separates this from a much larger clone, so it may be a read error. The chain is built from TRBV25-1 and TRBJ2-5, with TRBD1 matching 9 bases. Germline loops: CDR1 MGHDK, CDR2 SYGVNS. The CDR3 is made up of 15 amino acids. This CDR3 reads CASSAPTGGVGTQYF. The CDR3 bases are TGTGCCAGTAGTGCTCCGACAGGGGGTGTTGGGACCCAGTACTTC.

There are a few counts of this clonotype. At one end, the junction sequence differs from germline, possibly due to a read error. The DNA of the CDR3 is TGTGCCAGCAGTGAAGCTGTAGCGACACACAACACTGAAGCTTTCTTT. Amino acid sequence: CASSEAVATHNTEAFF. V and J are TRBV10-2 and TRBJ1-1; D remains ambiguous. CDR3 size: 16 residues. Germline V lookup: CDR1 WSHSY, CDR2 SAAADI.

This clonotype has at least ten counts. The chain joins TRBV10-3 to TRBJ1-3; D is ambiguous. The CDR3 consists of 14 residues. V was cut by 6 bases and J by 0 bases, with 9 bases left in between. Germline loops: CDR1 ENHRY, CDR2 SYGVKD. The CDR3 nucleotides read TGTGCCATCAGGACACGGGTCTCTGGAAACACCATATATTTT. Amino acids: CAIRTRVSGNTIYF.

V is TRBV6-1 and J is TRBJ1-4; D is possibly TRBD1 (6 bases). CDR1 is MNHNS and CDR2 is SASEGT in the germline V gene. This CDR3 spans 13 amino acids. Trimming removed 6 bases from V and 16 bases from J, with 21 bases in between. CDR3 sequence: CASSLDGPGHWFF. The DNA of the CDR3 is TGTGCCAGCAGCCTCGATGGTCCGGGACACTGGTTTTTT.

A few counts support this clonotype. The chain uses TRBV14 and TRBJ2-5; D is perhaps TRBD2 (5 bases). The CDR3 is 14 residues long. The germline V and J ends were trimmed by 0 bases and 4 bases, with 9 bases remaining between them. Germline V gene lookup returns CDR1 SGHDN and CDR2 FVKESK. The CDR3 DNA sequence: TGTGCCAGCAGCCAAGATCATCTAGCAGAGACCCAGTACTTC. Its translation: CASSQDHLAETQYF.

This clonotype was seen ten or more times. The chain uses TRBV19 and TRBJ1-1, with 8 bases identical to TRBD1. Germline CDR1 LNHDA, CDR2 SQIVND (reference sequence). The V gene end was trimmed by 6 bases and the J gene end by 5 bases; junction bases not matched to a gene: 8. The CDR3 totals 14 residues. The CDR3 region has the DNA TGTGCCAGTAGGCTTGCAACAGGGGGGACTGAAGCTTTCTTT. It codes for CASRLATGGTEAFF.